This T cell receptor beta chain was identified during a study of blood T cell repertoires in COVID-19. Study summary: Sources were T cells, B-cell-depleted T cells, or PBMCs; the material itself was cDNA or gDNA.

Per the original data handling: From reference gene primer amplification, estimates of nucleated cell counts were derived. Libraries were prepared by immunoSEQ multiplex PCR; TCRdb keeps only in-frame clonotypes and omits some of them. V and J calls and clone size are those listed in that table; D and trimming were worked out from the DNA. This sample has roughly 300,000 clones, with 83% found just once. Germline CDR1 SGHNT, CDR2 YYREEE (reference sequence). The CDR3 covers 13 residues. Trimming removed 6 bases from V and 4 bases from J, with 13 bases in between. Input material: peripheral blood. The clonotype comes from a woman aged 45-65 years who had recovered from COVID-19. The rearrangement links TRBV5-4 to TRBJ1-1; D uncertain. In DNA form, the CDR3 reads TGTGCCAGCAATTGGGCGCAAAGCACTGAAGCTTTCTTT. Translating it yields CASNWAQSTEAFF.